Sequencing of this T cell receptor beta chain was carried out in a study of T cells in Graves' hyperthyroidism and ophthalmopathy. The study, taken as a whole, reports: Most clonotypes expanded in thyroid above 0.001 were likewise present in blood.

Authors of the study amplified TCR beta CDR3 regions from RNA transcripts. The HTBI primer set drove a first-round RT-PCR of the TCR CDR3. TCRdb reprocessed the multiplex PCR reads via MiXCR and lists one record per CDR3 protein. Of hundreds of thousands of distinct CDR3 sequences detected, under 25% appear once; the ten largest clones hold approximately 30%. The V gene end was trimmed by 2 bases and the J gene end by 2 bases; junction bases not matched to a gene: 11. The germline CDR1 and CDR2 sequences are MDHEN and SYDVKM. The CDR3 is 18 amino acids. A few counts support this clonotype. What it binds is not known. Disease lasting under 3 months, a NOSPECS grade of at least 4, and a Clinical Activity Score of at least 3 were features of the ophthalmopathy patients.

The clonotype originates from a man aged 25 to 45 with Graves' ophthalmopathy. This chain joins TRBV28 and TRBJ2-3, with 9 bases aligning to TRBD2. The sequenced material came from blood. CDR3 bases: TGTGCCAGCAGTTTAGGTTATCCGCTAGCGGGGCCCACAGATACGCAGTATTTT. This gives the protein CASSLGYPLAGPTDTQYF.